The clone carrying this T cell receptor (beta chain) turned up a few times. Stated treatment: 15 to 20 received Ad26.COV2.S at low or high dose, single or two shots; roughly 5 received placebo; per-sample allocation not given. It was on day 63 after the first vaccine or placebo injection that samples were taken. The germline V and J ends were trimmed by 4 bases and 5 bases, with 9 bases remaining between them. CDR1 LNHDA and CDR2 SQIVND come from the germline V gene (reference sequence). This CDR3 has 13 amino acids. Sequencing was performed with immunoSEQ multiplex PCR; in TCRdb, only in-frame clones are kept and a portion is missing. Of around 300,000 clones listed, roughly 88% are singletons. These data come from a study of Ad26.COV2.S vaccination and SARS-CoV-2 variants. Across the study: Once or twice, 56 days apart, Ad26.COV2.S was delivered intramuscularly.

The source was peripheral blood, collected in a trial of Ad26.COV2.S vaccine versus placebo. The receptor was isolated from a person aged 18 to 59 who received the Ad26.COV2.S COVID-19 vaccine or a placebo. The rearrangement joins TRBV19 to TRBJ1-5, with TRBD1 as a possible D gene (6 bases). Here the CDR3 DNA reads TGTGCCAGTAGTACATACAGGGATCAGCCCCAGCATTTT. This translates into CASSTYRDQPQHF.